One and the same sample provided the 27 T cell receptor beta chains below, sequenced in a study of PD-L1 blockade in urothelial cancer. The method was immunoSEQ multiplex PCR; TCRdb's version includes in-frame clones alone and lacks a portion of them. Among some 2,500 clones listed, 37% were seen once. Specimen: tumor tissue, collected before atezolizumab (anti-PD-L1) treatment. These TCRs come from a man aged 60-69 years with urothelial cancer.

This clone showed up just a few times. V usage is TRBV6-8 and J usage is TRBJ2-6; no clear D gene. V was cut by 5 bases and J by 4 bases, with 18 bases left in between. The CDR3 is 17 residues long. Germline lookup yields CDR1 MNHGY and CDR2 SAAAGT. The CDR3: CASSPPRRISGANVLTF. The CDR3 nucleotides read TGTGCCAGCAGTCCCCCGCGCCGGATCTCGGGGGCCAACGTCCTGACTTTC.

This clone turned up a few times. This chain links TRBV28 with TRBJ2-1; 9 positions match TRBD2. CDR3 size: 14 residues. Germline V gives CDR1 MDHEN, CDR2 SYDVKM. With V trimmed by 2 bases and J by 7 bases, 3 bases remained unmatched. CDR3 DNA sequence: TGTGCCAGCAGTTTAGCGGGGGGGCTAAATGAGCAGTTCTTC. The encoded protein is CASSLAGGLNEQFF.

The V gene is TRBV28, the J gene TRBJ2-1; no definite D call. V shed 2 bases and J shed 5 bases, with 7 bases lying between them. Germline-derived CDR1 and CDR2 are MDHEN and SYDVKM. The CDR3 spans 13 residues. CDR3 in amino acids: CASSLSWDNEQFF. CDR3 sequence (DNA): TGTGCCAGCAGTTTAAGCTGGGACAATGAGCAGTTCTTC.

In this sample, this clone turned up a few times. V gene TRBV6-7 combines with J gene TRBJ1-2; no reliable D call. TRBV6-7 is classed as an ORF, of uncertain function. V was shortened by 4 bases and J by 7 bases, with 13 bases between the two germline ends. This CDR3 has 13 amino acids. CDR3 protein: CASSSGLGSGYTF. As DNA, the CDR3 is TGTGCCAGCAGTTCGGGCCTAGGAAGTGGCTACACCTTC.

The chain's CDR3 is CASGLWSNQPQHF. DNA of the CDR3: TGTGCTAGTGGTTTGTGGAGCAATCAGCCCCAGCATTTT. The chain has TRBV12-5 and TRBJ1-5, with D uncertain. The CDR3 extends over 13 amino acids. V was trimmed by 2 bases and J by 1 base, leaving 3 bases between them. The germline V gene encodes CDR1 LGHNT and CDR2 FRNRAP.

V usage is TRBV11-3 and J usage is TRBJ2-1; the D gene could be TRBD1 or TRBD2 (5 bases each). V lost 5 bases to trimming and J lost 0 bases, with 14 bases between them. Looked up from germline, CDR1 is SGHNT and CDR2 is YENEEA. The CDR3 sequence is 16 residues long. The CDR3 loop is CASSPMGPSSYNEQFF. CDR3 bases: TGTGCCAGCAGCCCAATGGGACCGAGCTCCTACAATGAGCAGTTCTTC.

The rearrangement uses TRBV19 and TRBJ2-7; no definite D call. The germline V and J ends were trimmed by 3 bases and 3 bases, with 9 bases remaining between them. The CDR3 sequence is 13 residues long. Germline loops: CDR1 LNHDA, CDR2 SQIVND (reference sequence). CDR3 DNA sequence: TGTGCCAGTAGTATCGAGGTTAGCTACGAGCAGTACTTC. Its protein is CASSIEVSYEQYF.

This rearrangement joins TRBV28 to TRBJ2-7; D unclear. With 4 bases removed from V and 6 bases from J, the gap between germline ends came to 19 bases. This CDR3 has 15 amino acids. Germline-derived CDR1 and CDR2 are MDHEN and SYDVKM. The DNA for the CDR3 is TGTGCCAGCAGTTACCCTGGGGTTGGGTTGGGCGAGCAGTACTTC. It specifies CASSYPGVGLGEQYF.

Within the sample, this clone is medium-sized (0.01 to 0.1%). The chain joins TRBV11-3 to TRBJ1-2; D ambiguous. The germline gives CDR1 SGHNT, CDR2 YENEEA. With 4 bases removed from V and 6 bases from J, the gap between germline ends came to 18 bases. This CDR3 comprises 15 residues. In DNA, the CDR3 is TGTGCCAGCAGCTGGGGTGGGGAGATTTGGGATGGCTACACCTTC. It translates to CASSWGGEIWDGYTF.

CDR3 nucleotides: TGTGCCAGCAGCCACGGGGTTAGCGGAGTAGCGGAGACCCAGTACTTC. Amino acid sequence: CASSHGVSGVAETQYF. The J gene is TRBJ2-5, the V gene TRBV14; weak D call: TRBD2 (6 bases). V lost 3 bases, J lost 5 bases, and 19 bases lay in between. The length of the CDR3 is 16 residues. Germline lookup yields CDR1 SGHDN and CDR2 FVKESK. The full variable domain, in which reference TRBV14 and TRBJ2-5 provide the parts outside the CDR3, is EAGVTQFPSHSVIEKGQTVTLRCDPISGHDNLYWYRRVMGKEIKFLLHFVKESKQDESGMPNNRFLAERTGGTYSTLKVQPAELEDSGVYFCASSHGVSGVAETQYFGPGTRLLVL.

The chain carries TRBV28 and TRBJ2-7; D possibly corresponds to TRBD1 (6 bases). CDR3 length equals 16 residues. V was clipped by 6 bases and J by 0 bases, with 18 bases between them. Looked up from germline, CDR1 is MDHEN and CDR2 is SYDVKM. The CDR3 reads CASSLGTFQSSYEQYF. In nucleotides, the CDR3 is TGTGCCAGCAGCCTCGGGACATTCCAAAGCTCCTACGAGCAGTACTTC.

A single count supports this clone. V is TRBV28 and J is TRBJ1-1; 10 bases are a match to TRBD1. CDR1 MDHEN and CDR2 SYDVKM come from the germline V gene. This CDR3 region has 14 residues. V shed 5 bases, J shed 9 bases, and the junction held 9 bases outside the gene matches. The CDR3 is CASSQPGQGTKAFF. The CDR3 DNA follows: TGTGCCAGCAGTCAACCGGGACAGGGGACCAAAGCTTTCTTT.

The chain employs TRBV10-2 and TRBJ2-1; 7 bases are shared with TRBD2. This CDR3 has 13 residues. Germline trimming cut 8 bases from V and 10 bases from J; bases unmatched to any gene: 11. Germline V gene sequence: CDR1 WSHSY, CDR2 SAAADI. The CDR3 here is CASSSGASTEQFF. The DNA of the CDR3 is TGCGCCAGCTCGAGCGGGGCCTCGACGGAGCAGTTCTTC.

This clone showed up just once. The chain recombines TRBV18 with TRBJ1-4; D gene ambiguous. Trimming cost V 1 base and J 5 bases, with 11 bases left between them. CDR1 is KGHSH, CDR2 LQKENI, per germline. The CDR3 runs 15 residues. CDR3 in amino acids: CASSPQEGPNEKLFF. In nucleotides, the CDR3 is TGTGCCAGCTCACCACAAGAGGGCCCGAATGAAAAACTGTTTTTT.

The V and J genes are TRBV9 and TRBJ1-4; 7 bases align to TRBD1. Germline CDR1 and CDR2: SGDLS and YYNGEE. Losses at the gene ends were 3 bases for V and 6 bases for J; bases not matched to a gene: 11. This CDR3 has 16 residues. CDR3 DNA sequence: TGTGCCAGCAGCGAAACTACAGGGGCTAGGGATGAAAAACTGTTTTTT. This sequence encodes CASSETTGARDEKLFF.

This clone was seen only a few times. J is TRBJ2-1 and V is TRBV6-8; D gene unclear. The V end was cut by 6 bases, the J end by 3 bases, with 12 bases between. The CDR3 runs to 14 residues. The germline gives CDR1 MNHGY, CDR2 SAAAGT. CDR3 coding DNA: TGTGCCAGCAGCTTCGGACCCGTCTACAATGAGCAGTTCTTC. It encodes CASSFGPVYNEQFF.

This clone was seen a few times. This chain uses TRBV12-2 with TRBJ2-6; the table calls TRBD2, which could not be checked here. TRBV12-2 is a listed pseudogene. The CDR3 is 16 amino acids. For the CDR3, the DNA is TGTGCCACCACCGGGAGGGGAGACCCTGGGGCCAACGTCCTGACTTTC. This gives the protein CATTGRGDPGANVLTF.

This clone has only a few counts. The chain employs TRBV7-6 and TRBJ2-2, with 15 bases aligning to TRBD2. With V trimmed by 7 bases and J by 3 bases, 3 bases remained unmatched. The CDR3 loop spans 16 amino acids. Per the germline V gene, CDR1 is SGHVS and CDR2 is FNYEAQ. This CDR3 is CASTRTSGGDTGELFF. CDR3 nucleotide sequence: TGTGCCAGCACCAGGACTAGCGGGGGGGACACCGGGGAGCTGTTTTTT.

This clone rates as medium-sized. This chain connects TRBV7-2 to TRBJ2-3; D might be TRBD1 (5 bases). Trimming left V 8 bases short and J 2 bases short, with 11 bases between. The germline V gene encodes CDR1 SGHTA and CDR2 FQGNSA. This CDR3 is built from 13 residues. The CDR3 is CASGRGDTDTQYF. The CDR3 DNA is TGTGCCAGCGGTAGGGGTGACACAGATACGCAGTATTTT.

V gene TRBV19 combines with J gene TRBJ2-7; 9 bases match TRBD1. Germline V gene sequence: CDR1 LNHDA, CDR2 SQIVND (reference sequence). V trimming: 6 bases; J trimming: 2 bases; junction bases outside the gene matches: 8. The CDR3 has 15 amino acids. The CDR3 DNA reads TGTGCCAGTAGAGCCGGGACAGGGAGTACCTACGAGCAGTACTTC. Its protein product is CASRAGTGSTYEQYF.

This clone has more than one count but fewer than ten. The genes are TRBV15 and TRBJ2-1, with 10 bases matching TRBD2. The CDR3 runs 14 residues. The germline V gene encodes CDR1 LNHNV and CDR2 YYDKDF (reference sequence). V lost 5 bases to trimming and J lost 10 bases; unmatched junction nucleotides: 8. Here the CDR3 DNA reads TGTGCCACCAGCCTGGCTAGCGGGGGACGAGAGCAGTTCTTC. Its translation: CATSLASGGREQFF.

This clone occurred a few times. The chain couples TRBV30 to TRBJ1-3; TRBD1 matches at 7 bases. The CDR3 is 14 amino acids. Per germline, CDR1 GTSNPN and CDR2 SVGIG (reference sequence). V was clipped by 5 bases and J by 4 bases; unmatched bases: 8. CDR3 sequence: CAWEQGLKGNTIYF. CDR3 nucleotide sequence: TGTGCCTGGGAACAGGGGTTAAAGGGAAACACCATATATTTT.

CDR3 in amino acids: CASSVSGQPEKLFF. In DNA, the CDR3 is TGTGCCAGCAGCGTCTCGGGGCAGCCCGAAAAACTGTTTTTT. The V call is TRBV9, the J call TRBJ1-4; possibly TRBD1 for D (5 bases). This CDR3 is built from 14 residues. Trimming cost V 2 bases and J 8 bases, with 13 bases left between them. Germline V gene sequence: CDR1 SGDLS, CDR2 YYNGEE. Using reference TRBV9 and TRBJ1-4 for the parts outside the CDR3, the full variable domain is DSGVTQTPKHLITATGQRVTLRCSPRSGDLSVYWYQQSLDQGLQFLIQYYNGEERAKGNILERFSAQQFPDLHSELNLSSLELGDSALYFCASSVSGQPEKLFFGSGTQLSVL.

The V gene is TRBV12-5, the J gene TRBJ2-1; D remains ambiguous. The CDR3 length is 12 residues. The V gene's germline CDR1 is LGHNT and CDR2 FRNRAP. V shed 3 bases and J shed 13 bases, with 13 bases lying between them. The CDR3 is CASGFVETHQFF. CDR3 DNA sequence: TGTGCTAGTGGTTTTGTGGAGACTCATCAGTTCTTC.

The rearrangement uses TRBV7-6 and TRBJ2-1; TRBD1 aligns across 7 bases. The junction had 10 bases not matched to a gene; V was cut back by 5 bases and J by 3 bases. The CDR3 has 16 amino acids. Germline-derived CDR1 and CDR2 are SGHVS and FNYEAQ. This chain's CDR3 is CASSQATTGLYNEQFF. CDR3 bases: TGTGCCAGCAGCCAAGCAACGACAGGGCTCTACAATGAGCAGTTCTTC.

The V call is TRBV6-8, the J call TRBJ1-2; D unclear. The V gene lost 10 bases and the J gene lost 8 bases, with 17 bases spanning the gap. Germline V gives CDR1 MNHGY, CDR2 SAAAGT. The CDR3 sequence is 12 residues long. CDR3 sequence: CAIRRDLEGYTF. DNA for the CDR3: TGTGCCATCAGGAGGGATTTGGAGGGCTACACCTTC.

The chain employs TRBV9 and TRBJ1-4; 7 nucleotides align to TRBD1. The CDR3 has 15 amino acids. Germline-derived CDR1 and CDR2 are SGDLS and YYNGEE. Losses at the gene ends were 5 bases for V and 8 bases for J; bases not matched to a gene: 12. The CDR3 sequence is CASRYGQAAGEKLFF. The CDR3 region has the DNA TGTGCCAGCAGATACGGACAGGCGGCGGGAGAAAAACTGTTTTTT.